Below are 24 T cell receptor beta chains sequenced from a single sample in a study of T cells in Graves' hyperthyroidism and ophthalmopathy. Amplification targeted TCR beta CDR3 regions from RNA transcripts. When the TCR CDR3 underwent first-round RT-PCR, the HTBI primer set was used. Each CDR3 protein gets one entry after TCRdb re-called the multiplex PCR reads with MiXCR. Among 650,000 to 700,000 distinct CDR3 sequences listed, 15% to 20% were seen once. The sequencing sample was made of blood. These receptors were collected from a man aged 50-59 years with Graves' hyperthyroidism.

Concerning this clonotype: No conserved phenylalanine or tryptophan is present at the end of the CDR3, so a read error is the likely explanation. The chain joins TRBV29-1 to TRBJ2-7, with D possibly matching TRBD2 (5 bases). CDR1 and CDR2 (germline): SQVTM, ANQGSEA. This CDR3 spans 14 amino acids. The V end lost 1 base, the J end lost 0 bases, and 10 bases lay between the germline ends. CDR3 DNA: TGCAGCGTTGAAGGGGGAGTAAGCTCCTACGAGCAGTACCTC. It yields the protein CSVEGGVSSYEQYL.

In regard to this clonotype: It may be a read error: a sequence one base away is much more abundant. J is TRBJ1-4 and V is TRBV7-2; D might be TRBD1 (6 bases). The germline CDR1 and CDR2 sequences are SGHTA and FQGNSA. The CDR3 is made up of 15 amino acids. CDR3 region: CASSLVGGLNERLFF. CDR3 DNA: TGTGCCAGCAGCTTAGTCGGGGGGCTTAATGAAAGACTGTTTTTT.

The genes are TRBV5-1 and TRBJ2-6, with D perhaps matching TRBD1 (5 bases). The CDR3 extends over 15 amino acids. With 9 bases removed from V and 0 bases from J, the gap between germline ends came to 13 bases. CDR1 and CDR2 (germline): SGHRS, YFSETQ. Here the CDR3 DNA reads TGCGCCACCGGGCAGGGCCCCTCTGGGGCCAACGTCCTGACTTTC. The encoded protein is CATGQGPSGANVLTF.

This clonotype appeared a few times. DNA for the CDR3: TGTGCCAGCAGCCAATCAGGGGCAATAACTGAAGCTTTCTTT. Amino acid sequence: CASSQSGAITEAFF. This chain uses TRBV3-1 with TRBJ1-1; possibly TRBD1 for D (6 bases). V lost 2 bases and J lost 5, with 12 bases in between. The CDR3 totals 14 residues. Germline CDR1 and CDR2: LGHDT and YNNKEL (reference sequence).

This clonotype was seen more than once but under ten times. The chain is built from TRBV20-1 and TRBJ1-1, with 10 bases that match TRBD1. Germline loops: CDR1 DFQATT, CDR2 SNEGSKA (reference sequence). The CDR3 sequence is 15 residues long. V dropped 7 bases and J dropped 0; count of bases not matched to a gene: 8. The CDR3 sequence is CSVRGTGVLNTEAFF. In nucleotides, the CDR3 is TGCAGTGTCAGGGGGACAGGGGTTTTGAACACTGAAGCTTTCTTT.

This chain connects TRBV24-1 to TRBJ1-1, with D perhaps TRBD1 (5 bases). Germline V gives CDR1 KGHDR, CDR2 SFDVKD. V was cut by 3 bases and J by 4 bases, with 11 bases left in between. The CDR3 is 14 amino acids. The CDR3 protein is CATSDPDSSTEAFF. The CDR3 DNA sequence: TGTGCCACCAGTGATCCTGACAGCTCCACTGAAGCTTTCTTT.

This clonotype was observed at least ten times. The CDR3 reads CASGIVLSGELFF. The CDR3 DNA is TGTGCCAGCGGTATAGTTTTATCCGGGGAGCTGTTTTTT. The V and J genes are TRBV12-3 or TRBV12-4 and TRBJ2-2, with no clear D. CDR3 length: 13 residues. V dropped 8 bases and J dropped 6 bases, with 13 bases sitting between them.

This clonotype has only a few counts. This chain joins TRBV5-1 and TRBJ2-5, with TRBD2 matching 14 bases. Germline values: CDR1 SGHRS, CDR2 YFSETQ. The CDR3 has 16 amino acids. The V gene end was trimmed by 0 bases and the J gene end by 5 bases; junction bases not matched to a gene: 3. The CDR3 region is CASSLGLAGGYETQYF. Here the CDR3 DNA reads TGCGCCAGCAGCTTGGGACTAGCGGGAGGGTATGAGACCCAGTACTTC.

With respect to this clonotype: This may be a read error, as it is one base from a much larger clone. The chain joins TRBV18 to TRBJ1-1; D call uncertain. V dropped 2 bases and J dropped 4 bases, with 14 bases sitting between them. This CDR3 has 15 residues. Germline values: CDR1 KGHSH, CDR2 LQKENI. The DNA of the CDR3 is TGTGCCAGCTCACCATTCGGAGGGCCAGGCACTGAAGCTTTCTTT. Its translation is CASSPFGGPGTEAFF.

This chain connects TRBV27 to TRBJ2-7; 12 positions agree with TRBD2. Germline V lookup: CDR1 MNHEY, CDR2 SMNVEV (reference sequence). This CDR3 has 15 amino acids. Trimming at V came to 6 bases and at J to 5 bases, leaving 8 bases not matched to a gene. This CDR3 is CASSLSTSGRHEQYF. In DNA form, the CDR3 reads TGTGCCAGCAGCCTCTCGACTAGCGGGAGACACGAGCAGTACTTC.

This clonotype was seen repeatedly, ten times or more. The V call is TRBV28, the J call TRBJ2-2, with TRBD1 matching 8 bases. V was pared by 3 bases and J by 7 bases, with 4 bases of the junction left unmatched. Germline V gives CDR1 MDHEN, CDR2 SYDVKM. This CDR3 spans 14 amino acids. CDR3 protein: CASSLDRDDGELFF. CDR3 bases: TGTGCCAGCAGTTTGGACAGGGACGACGGGGAGCTGTTTTTT.

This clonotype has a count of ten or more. As DNA, the CDR3 is TGTGCCAGCAGCTCCATTAAACGACAGTACTCTAACTATGGCTACACCTTC. Protein sequence: CASSSIKRQYSNYGYTF. V usage is TRBV11-2 and J usage is TRBJ1-2, with a tentative D call TRBD1 (5 bases). CDR1 and CDR2 from the germline V gene are SGHAT and FQNNGV. Trimming took 4 bases from V and 0 from J, leaving 18 bases between them. CDR3 length equals 17 residues.

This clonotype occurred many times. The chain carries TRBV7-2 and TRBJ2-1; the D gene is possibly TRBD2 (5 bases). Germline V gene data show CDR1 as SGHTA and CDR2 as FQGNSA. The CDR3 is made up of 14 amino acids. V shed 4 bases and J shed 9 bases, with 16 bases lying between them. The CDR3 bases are TGTGCCAGCAGCTCCACTAGGAAACGGGGTGAGCAGTTCTTC. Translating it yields CASSSTRKRGEQFF.

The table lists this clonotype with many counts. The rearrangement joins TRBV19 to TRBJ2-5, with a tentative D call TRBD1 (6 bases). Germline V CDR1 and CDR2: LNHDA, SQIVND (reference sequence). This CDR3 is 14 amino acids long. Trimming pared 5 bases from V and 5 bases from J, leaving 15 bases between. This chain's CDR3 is CASSSQGRGETQYF. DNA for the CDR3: TGTGCCAGTAGTTCCCAGGGGCGTGGGGAGACCCAGTACTTC.

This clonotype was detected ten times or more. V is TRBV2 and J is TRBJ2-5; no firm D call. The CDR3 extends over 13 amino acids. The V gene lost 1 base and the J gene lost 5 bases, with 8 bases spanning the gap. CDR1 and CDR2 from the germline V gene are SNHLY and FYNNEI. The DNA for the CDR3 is TGTGCCAGCAGTGAAGACGGTTCCGAGACCCAGTACTTC. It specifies CASSEDGSETQYF.

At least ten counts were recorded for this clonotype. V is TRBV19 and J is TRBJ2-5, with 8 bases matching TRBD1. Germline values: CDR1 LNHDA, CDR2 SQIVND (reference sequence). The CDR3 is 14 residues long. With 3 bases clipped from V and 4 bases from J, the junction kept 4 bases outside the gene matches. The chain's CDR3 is CASSIGQGRETQYF. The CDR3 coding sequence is TGTGCCAGTAGTATTGGACAGGGTAGAGAGACCCAGTACTTC.

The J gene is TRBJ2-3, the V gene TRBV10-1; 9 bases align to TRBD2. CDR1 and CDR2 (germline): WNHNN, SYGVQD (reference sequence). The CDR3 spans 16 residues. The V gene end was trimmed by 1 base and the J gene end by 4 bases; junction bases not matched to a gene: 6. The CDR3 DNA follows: TGCGCCAGCAGTGAGTTTAGGGCGGGAGGGGCAGATACGCAGTATTTT. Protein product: CASSEFRAGGADTQYF.

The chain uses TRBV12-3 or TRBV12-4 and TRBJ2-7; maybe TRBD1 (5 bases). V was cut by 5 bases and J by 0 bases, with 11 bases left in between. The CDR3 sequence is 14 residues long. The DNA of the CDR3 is TGTGCCAGCAGTCCCGACAGTACCTCCTACGAGCAGTACTTC. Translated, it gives CASSPDSTSYEQYF.

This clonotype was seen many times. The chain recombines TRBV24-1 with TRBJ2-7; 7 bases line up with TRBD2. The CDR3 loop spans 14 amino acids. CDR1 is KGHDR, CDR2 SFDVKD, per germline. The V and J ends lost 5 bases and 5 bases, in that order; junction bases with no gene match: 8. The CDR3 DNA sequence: TGTGCCACCAGTGCCGAGGGAGGGTTCAACGAGCAGTACTTC. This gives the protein CATSAEGGFNEQYF.

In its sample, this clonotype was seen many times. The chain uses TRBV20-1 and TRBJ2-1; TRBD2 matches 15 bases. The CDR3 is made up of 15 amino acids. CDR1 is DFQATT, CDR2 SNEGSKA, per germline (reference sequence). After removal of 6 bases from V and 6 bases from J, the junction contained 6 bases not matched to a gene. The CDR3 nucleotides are TGCAGTGCAAGGACTAGCGGGAGGGCCGCCAATGAGCAGTTCTTC. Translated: CSARTSGRAANEQFF.

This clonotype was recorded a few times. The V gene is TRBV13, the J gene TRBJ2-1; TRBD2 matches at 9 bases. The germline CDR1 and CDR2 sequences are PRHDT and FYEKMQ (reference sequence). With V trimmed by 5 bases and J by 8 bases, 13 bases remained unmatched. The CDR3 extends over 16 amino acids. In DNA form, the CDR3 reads TGTGCCAGCAGCAAAATCGGCGGGAGGGCCGAGGATGAGCAGTTCTTC. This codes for CASSKIGGRAEDEQFF.

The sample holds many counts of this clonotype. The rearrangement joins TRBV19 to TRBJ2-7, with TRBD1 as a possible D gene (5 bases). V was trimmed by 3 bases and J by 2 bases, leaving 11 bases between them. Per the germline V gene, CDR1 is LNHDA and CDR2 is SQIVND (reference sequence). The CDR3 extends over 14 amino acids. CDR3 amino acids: CASSIVDSTYEQYF. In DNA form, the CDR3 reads TGTGCCAGTAGTATTGTTGACAGCACCTACGAGCAGTACTTC.

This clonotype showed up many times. The CDR3 coding sequence is TGTGCCAGTAGCACGGGGGGCGGAGAGACCCAGTACTTC. Translation: CASSTGGGETQYF. This chain uses TRBV19 with TRBJ2-5; TRBD2 is a possible D gene (7 bases). Trimming shortened V by 6 bases and J by 4 bases, and 12 bases separated the two germline ends. Germline-derived CDR1 and CDR2 are LNHDA and SQIVND (reference sequence). This CDR3 comprises 13 residues.

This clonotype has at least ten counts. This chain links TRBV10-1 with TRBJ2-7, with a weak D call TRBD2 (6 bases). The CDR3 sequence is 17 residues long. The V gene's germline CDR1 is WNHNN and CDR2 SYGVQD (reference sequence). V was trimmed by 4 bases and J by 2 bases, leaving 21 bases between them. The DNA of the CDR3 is TGCGCCAGCAGTGCCTCGTATGGGCTAGCGCGTCCCTACGAGCAGTACTTC. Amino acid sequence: CASSASYGLARPYEQYF.